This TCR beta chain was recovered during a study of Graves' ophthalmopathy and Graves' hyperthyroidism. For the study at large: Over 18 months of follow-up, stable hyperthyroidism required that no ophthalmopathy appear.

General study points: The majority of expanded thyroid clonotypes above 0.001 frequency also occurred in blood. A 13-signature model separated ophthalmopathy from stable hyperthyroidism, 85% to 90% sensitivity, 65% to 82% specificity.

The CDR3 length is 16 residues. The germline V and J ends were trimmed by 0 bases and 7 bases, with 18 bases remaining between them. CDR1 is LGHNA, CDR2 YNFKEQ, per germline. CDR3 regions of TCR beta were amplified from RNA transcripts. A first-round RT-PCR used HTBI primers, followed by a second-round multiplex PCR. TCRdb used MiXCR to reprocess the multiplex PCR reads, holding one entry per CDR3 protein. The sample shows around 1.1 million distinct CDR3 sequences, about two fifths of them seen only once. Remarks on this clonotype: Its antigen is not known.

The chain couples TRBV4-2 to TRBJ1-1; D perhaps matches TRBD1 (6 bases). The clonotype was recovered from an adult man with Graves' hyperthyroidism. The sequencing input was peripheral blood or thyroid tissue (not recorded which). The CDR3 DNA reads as TGTGCCAGCAGCCAAGATTTTCGGGGGGCTGGATTTGAAGCTTTCTTT. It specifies CASSQDFRGAGFEAFF.